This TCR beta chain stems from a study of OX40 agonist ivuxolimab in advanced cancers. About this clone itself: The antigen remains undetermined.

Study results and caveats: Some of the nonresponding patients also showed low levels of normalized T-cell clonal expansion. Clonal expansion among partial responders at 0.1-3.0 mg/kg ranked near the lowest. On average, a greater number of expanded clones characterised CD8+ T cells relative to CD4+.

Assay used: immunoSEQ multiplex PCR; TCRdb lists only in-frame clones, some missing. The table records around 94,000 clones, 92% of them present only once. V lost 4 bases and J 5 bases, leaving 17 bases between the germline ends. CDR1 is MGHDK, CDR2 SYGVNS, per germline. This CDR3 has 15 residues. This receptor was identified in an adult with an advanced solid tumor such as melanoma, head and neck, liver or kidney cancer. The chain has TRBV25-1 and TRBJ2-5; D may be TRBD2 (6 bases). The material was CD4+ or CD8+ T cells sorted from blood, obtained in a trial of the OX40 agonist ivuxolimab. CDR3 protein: CASSGRRGIGETQYF. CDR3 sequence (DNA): TGTGCCAGCAGTGGTCGACGGGGGATAGGGGAGACCCAGTACTTC.